The rows below give T cell receptor beta chains drawn from one sample of a study of shared clonotypes between healthy human individuals. Here immunoSEQ multiplex PCR was the method, and the copy in TCRdb shows in-frame clones only, minus some. Here the sample spans about 650,000 clones, about 95% being singletons. Sequenced sample: naive CD8+ T cells sorted from blood. The receptors stem from a woman in her twenties or thirties in good health. Each CDR3 is given with its conserved first and last residue. The D gene is left open where the match is weak. The listing skips clone size in some rows; elsewhere it reads once, few, many or a size class.

V gene	D gene	clone size	J gene	CDR3 DNA	CDR3 protein
TRBV27	-	-	TRBJ1-1	TGTGCCAGCAGCAGCCGCAGGGTTGGGACTGAAGCTTTCTTT	CASSSRRVGTEAFF
TRBV28	TRBD2	-	TRBJ2-5	TGTGCCAGCAGTTTAGACAGTACTAGCGAGATATACCAAGAGACCCAGTACTTC	CASSLDSTSEIYQETQYF
TRBV29-1	TRBD1	-	TRBJ2-7	TGCAGCGTTGAAGAATACGGGACAGGTCCTGAGCAGTACTTC	CSVEEYGTGPEQYF
TRBV27	TRBD2	-	TRBJ2-7	TGTGCCAGCAGTTCAAGACTAGCGGGAGTCGAGCAGTACTTC	CASSSRLAGVEQYF
TRBV29-1	-	-	TRBJ2-7	TGCAGCGTTGAAGAGCATCAGGGTGGGTCCTACGAGCAGTACTTC	CSVEEHQGGSYEQYF
TRBV9	-	once	TRBJ2-3	TGTGCCAGCAGCGGCTCTACAGATACGCAGTATTTT	CASSGSTDTQYF
TRBV5-1	TRBD1	-	TRBJ1-1	TGCGCCAGCAGCTTGGCCCGGGACAGGGGAGGCACTGAAGCTTTCTTT	CASSLARDRGGTEAFF
TRBV7-2	TRBD1	-	TRBJ1-1	TGTGCCAGCAGCTCGGGGGACAGTCCTTACACTGAAGCTTTCTTT	CASSSGDSPYTEAFF
TRBV6-5	TRBD2	-	TRBJ2-7	TGTGCCAGCAGTTACTCTGCGGGAGGGTTGTACGAGCAGTACTTC	CASSYSAGGLYEQYF
TRBV19	-	-	TRBJ1-5	TGTGCCAGTAGTATAGTGATGGCACAGAATCAGCCCCAGCATTTT	CASSIVMAQNQPQHF
TRBV4-2	TRBD2	-	TRBJ2-1	TGTGCCAGCAGCCAGTCGGGGGGTGTCTACAATGAGCAGTTCTTC	CASSQSGGVYNEQFF
TRBV6-1	TRBD1	-	TRBJ2-7	TGTGCCAGCAGCCCTGGACAGGGGGCCACCTACGAGCAGTACTTC	CASSPGQGATYEQYF
TRBV19	-	-	TRBJ1-1	TGTGCCAGTAGTGCAGGAGTCGTGGGCACTGAAGCTTTCTTT	CASSAGVVGTEAFF
TRBV7-8	-	-	TRBJ2-7	TGTGCCAGCAGCTTAGTTCCCTTTCCCTACGAGCAGTACTTC	CASSLVPFPYEQYF
TRBV7-9	TRBD1	once	TRBJ2-3	TGTGCCAGCAGCCCCTCCCGGGGGGGGACAGGGGACACAGATACGCAGTATTTT	CASSPSRGGTGDTDTQYF
TRBV11-2	-	-	TRBJ2-7	TGTGCCAGCAGCTGGGGGCGCGAGCAGTACTTC	CASSWGREQYF